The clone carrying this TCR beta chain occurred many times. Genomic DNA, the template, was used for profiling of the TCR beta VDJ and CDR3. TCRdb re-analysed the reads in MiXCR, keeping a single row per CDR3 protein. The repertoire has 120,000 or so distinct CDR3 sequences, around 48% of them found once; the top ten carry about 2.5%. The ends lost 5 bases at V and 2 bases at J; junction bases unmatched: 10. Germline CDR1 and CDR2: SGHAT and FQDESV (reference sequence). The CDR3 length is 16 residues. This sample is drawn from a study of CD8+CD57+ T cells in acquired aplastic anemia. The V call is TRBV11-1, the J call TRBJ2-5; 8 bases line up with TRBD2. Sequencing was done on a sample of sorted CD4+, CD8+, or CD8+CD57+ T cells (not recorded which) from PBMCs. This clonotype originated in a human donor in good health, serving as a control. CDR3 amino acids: CASSPGLGLGQETQYF. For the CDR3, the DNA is TGTGCCAGCAGCCCGGGCCTGGGACTAGGACAAGAGACCCAGTACTTC.